This T cell receptor (beta chain) is from a study of CD8+ T cells in alopecia areata (dated by TCRdb to about 2018). At the level of the whole study: The treated patients took part in an open-label pilot trial in which moderate-to-severe alopecia areata was treated with oral tofacitinib at 5 to 10 mg twice daily. Tofacitinib was administered for 6 to 18 months, and 6 months of follow-up off drug were then conducted to assess delayed response and recurrence. In treated patients, disease severity was measured using the SALT score, which gives the percentage of scalp surface area affected. High-throughput TCRbeta sequencing was used to examine T cell clonal expansion in alopecia areata in both the C3H/HeJ mouse model and human patients. In humans, TCRbeta sequencing was performed on scalp tissue and on sorted CD4+ and CD8+ peripheral blood T cells from healthy controls and from patients with patchy or totalis/universalis alopecia areata. Patients on tofacitinib were biopsied at baseline and after 4 and 24 weeks of treatment, and several of the patients also had a later scalp biopsy. Scalp clonality was compared across normal scalp (n=4), patchy alopecia areata scalp (n=8), and alopecia totalis/universalis scalp (n=8). RNA was obtained with the PAXgene miRNA kit for fixed scalp, the miRNeasy kit for PBMCs, and the RNeasy kit for mouse skin. TCRbeta CDR3 regions were amplified by immunoSEQ multiplex PCR using 35 Vbeta forward and 13 Jbeta reverse primers. Paper-wide results and their limitations: During tofacitinib treatment, many expanded lesional clones stuck around in both scalp and blood, and this persistence may partly explain why relapse happens after treatment is stopped. Higher clonality and more expanded CD8+ clones were observed in lesional scalp than in normal scalp, particularly in alopecia totalis/universalis, a finding suggestive of antigenic drive. TCR sequences shared between patients were less clear than in mice, possibly partly because of HLA diversity in the patient population. With tofacitinib, both scalp clonality and the number of expanded CD8+ clones among the top 100 scalp clones went down significantly. Because the treated cohort was small and included a single nonresponder, larger studies are needed to assess links between baseline CD8+ expansion and response. Scalp TCR repertoire analysis is complicated because resident alphabeta T cells in normal human skin are also sequenced, whereas mouse skin is dominated by gammadelta T cells.

This specimen's treatment or condition label, interpreted: oral pan-JAK inhibitor, 5-10 mg twice daily. Lesional scalp punch biopsies and peripheral blood were collected from alopecia areata patients. PBMCs were separated by density centrifugation and stained for CD3, CD4 and CD8, after which CD4+ and CD8+ T cells were sorted on a FACSAria. The method behind the library was the immunoSEQ multiplex PCR assay. For TCR sequencing, RNA was extracted from every sample and reverse transcribed into cDNA to serve as template. SuperScript III was used for first-strand cDNA synthesis, primed with a 2:1 mix of oligo-dT and random hexamers. A synthetic immune receptor repertoire was used to gauge amplification bias, and whatever bias remained was removed computationally. The authors processed their data as follows. After raw reads were preprocessed to remove errors, the CDR3 was defined following IMGT conventions as running from the conserved cysteine to phenylalanine. Clonality was computed by normalizing Shannon entropy by log2 of the number of productive unique TCRs and subtracting the result from 1. Whether scalp clones were CD4 or CD8 was inferred by matching scalp TCRbeta sequences against CD4 and CD8 repertoires sorted from blood. Sourced from immuneACCESS, this table was stored by TCRdb with only in-frame sequences that have V and J called. A share of the clones is absent; for the studies checked, an unresolved V gene accounts for under half, and the remainder has no known explanation. D and trimming come from the DNA, and the V and J calls and clone size come from that table. Recorded for this sample are fewer than 250,000 clones; about 40% of them occurred a single time. Jointly, the top ten make up around 3% of the sample.

V is clipped by 5 bases and J by 5 bases, and the sequence between their germline boundaries is 9 bases long. The CDR3, from cysteine to phenylalanine, totals 11 residues. Only the CDR3 DNA is retained, 33 bases long and in frame from the first base. CDR1 SQVTM and CDR2 ANQGSEA were looked up in the germline V gene. Regarding this clone: Its target antigen remains unknown. Base-call qualities are not available, and no considerably larger clone is one nucleotide away.

The origin of this receptor is a human donor with alopecia areata. Sequencing was performed on CD4+ T cells sorted from blood, taken at approximately week 37, from a patient treated with tofacitinib. This sequence uses TRBV29-1 and TRBJ2-5; TRBD1 is a weak D gene call, 5 bases matching. The DNA sequence is TGCAGCGTTAAAAAGGGGGAGACCCAGTACTTC. This codes for CSVKKGETQYF.